Each of the 14 T cell receptor beta chains below was sequenced from the same sample in a study of blood T cell repertoires in COVID-19. Assay: immunoSEQ multiplex PCR; the TCRdb copy retains only in-frame clones and omits some. This table holds approximately 210,000 clones, approximately 89% found once. The sequencing sample was made of peripheral blood. These receptors came from a woman aged 40 to 50 with acute or convalescent COVID-19.

This clone was seen a single time. The chain recombines TRBV11-2 with TRBJ1-2, with a tentative D call TRBD1 (5 bases). This CDR3 is built from 13 residues. Germline V gene lookup returns CDR1 SGHAT and CDR2 FQNNGV. The V end lost 5 bases, the J end lost 5 bases, and 12 bases lay between the germline ends. CDR3 DNA sequence: TGTGCCAGCAGCCCAGACGGGGGTTATGGCTACACCTTC. This codes for CASSPDGGYGYTF.

This CDR3 is CASSLGRTDQETQYF. The CDR3 nucleotides are TGTGCCAGCAGCTTAGGAAGGACAGACCAAGAGACCCAGTACTTC. The chain couples TRBV7-9 to TRBJ2-5; perhaps TRBD1 as D (6 bases). The length of the CDR3 is 15 residues. Trimming removed 1 base at V and 0 bases at J, with 9 bases between. The germline gives CDR1 SEHNR, CDR2 FQNEAQ (reference sequence).

The chain recombines TRBV24-1 with TRBJ1-5; the D is unclear. Germline CDR1 is KGHDR and CDR2 is SFDVKD. The CDR3 extends over 13 amino acids. With 5 bases removed from V and 9 bases from J, the gap between germline ends came to 13 bases. CDR3 in amino acids: CATSASSGSPQHF. In DNA form, the CDR3 reads TGTGCCACCAGTGCGTCTTCGGGATCGCCCCAGCATTTT.

This chain connects TRBV5-5 to TRBJ2-2; 12 nucleotides agree with TRBD1. Germline V gene lookup returns CDR1 SGHKS and CDR2 YYEKEE (reference sequence). V was pared by 3 bases and J by 7 bases, with 10 bases of the junction left unmatched. The CDR3 length is 17 residues. CDR3 bases: TGTGCCAGCAGCTCGTCCCACGGGACAGGGGGCTTCGGGGAGCTGTTTTTT. Protein sequence: CASSSSHGTGGFGELFF. Variable domain in full (rest from reference TRBV5-5 and TRBJ2-2): DAGVTQSPTHLIKTRGQQVTLRCSPISGHKSVSWYQQVLGQGPQFIFQYYEKEERGRGNFPDRFSARQFPNYSSELNVNALLLGDSALYLCASSSSHGTGGFGELFFGEGSRLTVL.

V gene TRBV11-2 combines with J gene TRBJ2-7; no clear D gene. CDR1 is SGHAT, CDR2 FQNNGV, per germline. This CDR3 is 11 amino acids long. With 2 bases removed from V and 6 bases from J, the gap between germline ends came to 5 bases. CDR3 residues: CASSLRGEQYV. In nucleotides, the CDR3 is TGTGCCAGCAGCTTAAGAGGCGAGCAGTACGTC.

J is TRBJ1-2 and V is TRBV21-1; the D call in the table, TRBD1, was not verified against the DNA. TRBV21-1 is a pseudogene segment. The CDR3 contains 17 residues. The CDR3 sequence is CASSKFSPRGSTYGYTF. As DNA, the CDR3 is TGTGCCAGCAGCAAATTTTCCCCCAGGGGTTCGACCTATGGCTACACCTTC.

The rearrangement uses TRBV4-1 and TRBJ2-3; weak D call: TRBD2 (6 bases). The germline CDR1 and CDR2 sequences are MGHRA and YSYEKL. The CDR3 is 15 amino acids. Deletions cut 0 bases from V and 4 bases from J, with 11 bases between. Here the CDR3 DNA reads TGCGCCAGCAGCCAAGATGGGGGGAGGCCAGATACGCAGTATTTT. This codes for CASSQDGGRPDTQYF.

The chain recombines TRBV9 with TRBJ1-1; 7 nucleotides line up with TRBD1. After removal of 4 bases from V and 1 base from J, the junction contained 4 bases not matched to a gene. CDR3 length: 14 residues. CDR1 SGDLS and CDR2 YYNGEE come from the germline V gene. This chain's CDR3 is CASSPRTGNTEAFF. The CDR3 DNA follows: TGTGCCAGCAGCCCCAGGACAGGGAACACTGAAGCTTTCTTT.

This clone has just a few counts. The V and J genes are TRBV4-1 and TRBJ1-2; D ambiguous. This CDR3 region has 14 residues. Germline lookup yields CDR1 MGHRA and CDR2 YSYEKL. The ends were cut back, 1 base at V and 3 bases at J, with 9 bases in the middle. This chain's CDR3 is CASSQGPGYYGYTF. For the CDR3, the DNA is TGCGCCAGCAGCCAAGGGCCGGGGTACTATGGCTACACCTTC.

This clone was counted a few times. The gene calls are TRBV6-5 and TRBJ2-7; a weak D match, TRBD1 (6 bases). CDR1 is MNHEY, CDR2 SVGAGI, per germline. CDR3 size: 13 residues. The ends were cut back, 5 bases at V and 1 base at J, with 9 bases in the middle. The CDR3 bases are TGTGCCAGCAGTCGACAGGTTTCCTACGAGCAGTACGTC. It translates to CASSRQVSYEQYV.

The table lists this clone with a count of one. This sequence joins TRBV7-7 and TRBJ1-2; D unresolved. Germline CDR1 and CDR2: SSHAT and FNYEAQ (reference sequence). This CDR3 contains 13 residues. Trimming shortened V by 3 bases and J by 4 bases, and 9 bases separated the two germline ends. CDR3 residues: CASSFRLGYGYTF. For the CDR3, the DNA is TGTGCCAGCAGCTTCAGACTAGGCTATGGCTACACCTTC.

The genes are TRBV6-6 and TRBJ1-3; D not resolved. This CDR3 comprises 12 residues. V was shortened by 6 bases and J by 6 bases, with 9 bases between the two germline ends. Germline V gives CDR1 MNHNY, CDR2 SVGAGI (reference sequence). The CDR3 nucleotides read TGTGCCAGCAGCACGAGCGCAAACACCATATATTTT. As protein: CASSTSANTIYF.

This chain uses TRBV9 with TRBJ2-3, with D unclear. The CDR3 has 15 amino acids. Germline V gene data show CDR1 as SGDLS and CDR2 as YYNGEE. V was clipped by 3 bases and J by 0 bases, with 11 bases between them. CDR3 protein: CASSAQTLSTDTQYF. The CDR3 DNA follows: TGTGCCAGCAGCGCACAGACACTCAGCACAGATACGCAGTATTTT.

This clone was seen a few times. In DNA, the CDR3 is TGCGCCAGCAGCTTCTCTACAGAAGGAAACACCATATATTTT. Protein product: CASSFSTEGNTIYF. This rearrangement joins TRBV5-1 to TRBJ1-3; D gene uncertain. Germline V gives CDR1 SGHRS, CDR2 YFSETQ. The CDR3 has 14 amino acids. V was trimmed by 2 bases and J by 4 bases, leaving 10 bases between them. The whole variable domain, filled in from reference TRBV5-1 and TRBJ1-3, reads KAGVTQTPRYLIKTRGQQVTLSCSPISGHRSVSWYQQTPGQGLQFLFEYFSETQRNKGNFPGRFSGRQFSNSRSEMNVSTLELGDSALYLCASSFSTEGNTIYFGEGSWLTVV.